The 19 T cell receptor beta chains below all came from one sample that was sequenced in a study of graft-versus-host responses after intestinal transplantation. Graft tissue processing released intraepithelial and lamina propria lymphocytes. Generated by immunoSEQ multiplex PCR, the TCRdb table keeps only in-frame clones and is missing some. The sample consists of just under 65,000 clones, approximately 88% of them appearing once. The sample consisted of ileum tissue, taken around 350 days after transplant. Source of these receptors: a human patient who received an intestinal transplant, so some T cells may come from the graft donor.

J is TRBJ2-1 and V is TRBV18; D tentatively fits TRBD1 or TRBD2 (5 bases each). Trimming removed 2 bases at V and 4 bases at J, with 15 bases between. The CDR3 sequence is 16 residues long. Germline V gives CDR1 KGHSH, CDR2 LQKENI. The CDR3 sequence is CASSPLEQGPYNEQFF. For the CDR3, the DNA is TGTGCCAGCTCACCATTGGAGCAGGGACCGTACAATGAGCAGTTCTTC.

This clone was counted between two and nine times. This chain connects TRBV13 to TRBJ1-3, with 7 bases aligning to TRBD1. V lost 5 bases and J lost 2; bases outside the gene matches: 3. The CDR3 consists of 14 residues. Germline V gives CDR1 PRHDT, CDR2 FYEKMQ (reference sequence). CDR3 DNA: TGTGCCAGCAGCGTCGGGACAGCTGGAAACACCATATATTTT. Amino acid sequence: CASSVGTAGNTIYF.

This clone was observed a few times. The sample holds other DNA sequences that translate to the same CDR3. The rearrangement uses TRBV6-1 and TRBJ1-5; 9 bases align to TRBD1. From germline, CDR1 is MNHNS and CDR2 SASEGT. The CDR3 covers 15 residues. V shed 3 bases and J 4 bases; nucleotides not matched to a gene: 4. The CDR3 DNA is TGTGCCAGCAGTGAGGGGACAGGGTGGAATCAGCCCCAGCATTTT. Amino acids: CASSEGTGWNQPQHF.

CDR3 loop: CASSETGQGDEQYF. The CDR3 nucleotides are TGTGCCAGCAGTGAGACGGGACAGGGCGACGAGCAGTACTTC. This sequence joins TRBV28 and TRBJ2-7; 9 bases are a match to TRBD1. CDR3 size: 14 residues. Per germline, CDR1 MDHEN and CDR2 SYDVKM. V was pared by 5 bases and J by 5 bases, with 7 bases of the junction left unmatched.

The rearrangement joins TRBV6-5 to TRBJ2-3; 7 bases match TRBD1. J was trimmed by 1 base and V by 2 bases; bases with no gene match: 0. CDR3 size: 14 residues. Germline loops: CDR1 MNHEY, CDR2 SVGAGI. The CDR3 sequence is CASSYQGGTDTQYF. DNA for the CDR3: TGTGCCAGCAGTTACCAGGGGGGCACAGATACGCAGTATTTT.

This chain connects TRBV4-1 to TRBJ2-3; D may match TRBD1 or TRBD2 (5 bases each). V lost 5 bases to trimming and J lost 4 bases, with 13 bases between them. This CDR3 is built from 14 residues. Germline values: CDR1 MGHRA, CDR2 YSYEKL. The CDR3 is CASSGDHIADTQYF. The CDR3 coding sequence is TGCGCCAGCAGCGGGGACCACATTGCAGATACGCAGTATTTT.

This chain uses TRBV6-1 with TRBJ1-1; a possible D gene is TRBD1 (5 bases). Germline loops: CDR1 MNHNS, CDR2 SASEGT. Trimming stripped 2 bases from V and 4 bases from J, with 8 bases between. The CDR3 contains 13 residues. As DNA, the CDR3 is TGTGCCAGCAGTGAATCCGGGGCCACTGAAGCTTTCTTT. This translates into CASSESGATEAFF.

The chain employs TRBV2 and TRBJ1-5; D may be TRBD1 (5 bases). V lost 6 bases and J lost 0, with 9 bases in between. The CDR3 covers 14 residues. Germline CDR1 SNHLY, CDR2 FYNNEI. The chain's CDR3 is CASSGGNSNQPQHF. CDR3 sequence (DNA): TGTGCCAGCAGCGGGGGGAATAGCAATCAGCCCCAGCATTTT.

This chain connects TRBV7-9 to TRBJ2-2, with D unresolved. Between the trimmed V and J ends, which lost 8 bases and 6 bases, there was a span of 13 bases. The CDR3 contains 13 residues. CDR1 is SEHNR, CDR2 FQNEAQ, per germline (reference sequence). The CDR3 protein is CASLQDWAGELFF. As DNA, the CDR3 is TGTGCCAGCCTCCAAGACTGGGCCGGGGAGCTGTTTTTT.

CDR3 in DNA: TGCGCCAGCAGCGAGAGGGGAGACAGGCTTGGAAACACCATATATTTT. Residues: CASSERGDRLGNTIYF. The J gene is TRBJ1-3, the V gene TRBV5-1; tentatively, D is TRBD1 (6 bases). The V end lost 4 bases, the J end lost 3 bases, and 17 bases lay between the germline ends. This CDR3 has 16 amino acids. Germline lookup yields CDR1 SGHRS and CDR2 YFSETQ.

The chain recombines TRBV6-1 with TRBJ2-3; perhaps D is TRBD1 or TRBD2 (5 bases each). The CDR3 is made up of 15 amino acids. Germline assignment: CDR1 MNHNS and CDR2 SASEGT. Trimming shortened V by 5 bases and J by 3 bases, and 15 bases separated the two germline ends. The CDR3 spells CASSMLGVGTDTQYF. CDR3 in DNA: TGTGCCAGCAGTATGCTGGGGGTCGGGACAGATACGCAGTATTTT.

The chain carries TRBV11-3 and TRBJ1-1; the match to TRBD1 covers 9 bases. The CDR3 runs 13 residues. V shed 3 bases, J shed 5 bases, and the junction held 1 base outside the gene matches. CDR1 and CDR2 (germline): SGHNT, YENEEA. The CDR3, as DNA: TGTGCCAGCAGCTTCGACAGGGGGACTGAAGCTTTCTTT. This translates into CASSFDRGTEAFF.

V gene TRBV6-5 combines with J gene TRBJ2-6; D is uncertain. Germline V lookup: CDR1 MNHEY, CDR2 SVGAGI. The CDR3 length is 15 residues. With 0 bases removed from V and 0 bases from J, the gap between germline ends came to 3 bases. The CDR3 nucleotides read TGTGCCAGCAGTTACTCCCACTCTGGGGCCAACGTCCTGACTTTC. Protein sequence: CASSYSHSGANVLTF.

The genes are TRBV9 and TRBJ2-7, with D perhaps TRBD1 (5 bases). Trimming took 2 bases from V and 2 from J, leaving 14 bases between them. Germline V gene sequence: CDR1 SGDLS, CDR2 YYNGEE. This CDR3 spans 15 amino acids. The CDR3 nucleotides are TGTGCCAGCAGCGTTGATCAGGGAAGTCCCTACGAGCAGTACTTC. It yields the protein CASSVDQGSPYEQYF.

The chain combines TRBV10-3 with TRBJ2-1; 13 bases are a match to TRBD2. The junction had 5 bases not matched to a gene; V was cut back by 11 bases and J by 7 bases. The CDR3 is 13 amino acids. Germline V lookup: CDR1 ENHRY, CDR2 SYGVKD. The CDR3 region has the DNA TGTGCCGCGGGACTAGCGGGACCAAATGAGCAGTTCTTC. This encodes CAAGLAGPNEQFF.

This rearrangement joins TRBV9 to TRBJ1-1; D is possibly TRBD1 (5 bases). Trimming shortened V by 1 base and J by 0 bases, and 25 bases separated the two germline ends. The CDR3 loop spans 20 amino acids. Looked up from germline, CDR1 is SGDLS and CDR2 is YYNGEE. CDR3 in amino acids: CASSVSHAPGFGGLNTEAFF. CDR3 DNA: TGTGCCAGCAGCGTATCTCATGCCCCGGGATTCGGGGGATTGAACACTGAAGCTTTCTTT.

CDR3 sequence reads: CASSIDPSTDTQYF. CDR3 sequence (DNA): TGTGCCAGTAGTATAGATCCGAGCACAGATACGCAGTATTTT. V gene TRBV19 combines with J gene TRBJ2-3, with D hard to call. Germline V gene lookup returns CDR1 LNHDA and CDR2 SQIVND (reference sequence). The germline V and J ends were trimmed by 0 bases and 0 bases, with 4 bases remaining between them. The length of the CDR3 is 14 residues.

This clone was seen more than once but under ten times. The chain is built from TRBV10-3 and TRBJ1-3, with D maybe TRBD1 (5 bases). Per the germline V gene, CDR1 is ENHRY and CDR2 is SYGVKD. This CDR3 region has 11 residues. Trimming removed 5 bases at V and 8 bases at J, with 7 bases between. The CDR3 DNA is TGTGCCATCAGTTCAGGGTACACCATATATTTT. Its protein product is CAISSGYTIYF.

V gene TRBV5-1 combines with J gene TRBJ1-1; 9 bases map to TRBD1. The germline CDR1 and CDR2 sequences are SGHRS and YFSETQ. Trimming removed 1 base from V and 10 bases from J; junction bases left unmatched: 14. CDR3 size: 16 residues. CDR3 region: CASSLPHISTGGRAFF. For the CDR3, the DNA is TGCGCCAGCAGCTTGCCTCACATTTCGACAGGGGGAAGAGCTTTCTTT.